The 3 T cell receptor beta chains reported below all come from one sample, sequenced in a study of a mutant IDH1 vaccine in newly diagnosed glioma. TCRdb's copy holds only in-frame clones and misses some; the assay was immunoSEQ multiplex PCR. The table includes roughly 99,000 clones, over 85% detected once. Time point described: baseline, week 1 (first vaccination visit). Treatment of the sample: pre-vaccination baseline after standard-of-care therapy. Specimen: PBMCs, collected from a glioma patient treated with radiotherapy, temozolomide or both. Receptors originate from a woman aged 45-60 years with glioma.

V is TRBV27 and J is TRBJ1-2; 7 positions agree with TRBD1. V lost 6 bases to trimming and J lost 3 bases; unmatched junction nucleotides: 4. This CDR3 region has 13 residues. Germline loops: CDR1 MNHEY, CDR2 SMNVEV (reference sequence). The CDR3 spells CASRSTGDYGYTF. DNA of the CDR3: TGTGCCAGCAGGTCAACAGGGGACTATGGCTACACCTTC.

The chain has TRBV28 and TRBJ2-7; 9 nucleotides match TRBD2. This CDR3 contains 16 residues. V was clipped by 3 bases and J by 2 bases; unmatched bases: 8. CDR1 and CDR2 from the germline V gene are MDHEN and SYDVKM. The CDR3 DNA follows: TGTGCCAGCAGTTTGTACGCGGGAGGGCTAACCTACGAGCAGTACTTC. Translated: CASSLYAGGLTYEQYF.

The chain recombines TRBV5-6 with TRBJ2-7; no clear D gene. The CDR3 length is 13 residues. The germline V gene has CDR1 SGHDT and CDR2 YYEEEE. The germline V and J ends were trimmed by 0 bases and 2 bases, with 6 bases remaining between them. CDR3 nucleotide sequence: TGTGCCAGCAGCTTGGAAGTCACCTACGAGCAGTACTTC. This encodes CASSLEVTYEQYF.